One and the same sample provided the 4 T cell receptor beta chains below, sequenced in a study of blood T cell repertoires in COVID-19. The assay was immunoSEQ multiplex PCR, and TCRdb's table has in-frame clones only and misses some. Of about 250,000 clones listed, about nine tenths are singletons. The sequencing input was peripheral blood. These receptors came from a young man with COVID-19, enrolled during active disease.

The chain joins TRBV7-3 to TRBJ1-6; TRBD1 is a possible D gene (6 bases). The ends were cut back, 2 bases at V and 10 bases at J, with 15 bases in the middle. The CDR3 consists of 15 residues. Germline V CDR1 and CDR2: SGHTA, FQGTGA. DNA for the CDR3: TGTGCCAGCAGCTTAGTGGGGGGGCGTGGATCACCCCTCCACTTT. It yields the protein CASSLVGGRGSPLHF.

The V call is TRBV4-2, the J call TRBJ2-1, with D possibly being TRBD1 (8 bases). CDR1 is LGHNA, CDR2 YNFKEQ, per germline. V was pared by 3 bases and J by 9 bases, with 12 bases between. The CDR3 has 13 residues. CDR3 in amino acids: CASSQDREGEQFF. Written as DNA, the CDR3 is TGTGCCAGCAGCCAGGACAGGGAGGGTGAGCAGTTCTTC.

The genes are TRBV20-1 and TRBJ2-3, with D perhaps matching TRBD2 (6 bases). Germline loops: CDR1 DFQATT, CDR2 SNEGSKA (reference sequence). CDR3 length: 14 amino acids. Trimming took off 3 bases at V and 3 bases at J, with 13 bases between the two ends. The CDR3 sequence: CSASPRGITDTQYF. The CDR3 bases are TGCAGTGCTAGTCCTCGGGGGATTACAGATACGCAGTATTTT.

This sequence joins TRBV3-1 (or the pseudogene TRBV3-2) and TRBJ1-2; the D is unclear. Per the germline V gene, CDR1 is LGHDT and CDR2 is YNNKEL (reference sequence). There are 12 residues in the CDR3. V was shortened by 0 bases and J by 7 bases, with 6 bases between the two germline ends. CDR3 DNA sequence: TGTGCCAGCAGCCAAGATTTCTCTGGCTACACCTTC. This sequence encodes CASSQDFSGYTF.